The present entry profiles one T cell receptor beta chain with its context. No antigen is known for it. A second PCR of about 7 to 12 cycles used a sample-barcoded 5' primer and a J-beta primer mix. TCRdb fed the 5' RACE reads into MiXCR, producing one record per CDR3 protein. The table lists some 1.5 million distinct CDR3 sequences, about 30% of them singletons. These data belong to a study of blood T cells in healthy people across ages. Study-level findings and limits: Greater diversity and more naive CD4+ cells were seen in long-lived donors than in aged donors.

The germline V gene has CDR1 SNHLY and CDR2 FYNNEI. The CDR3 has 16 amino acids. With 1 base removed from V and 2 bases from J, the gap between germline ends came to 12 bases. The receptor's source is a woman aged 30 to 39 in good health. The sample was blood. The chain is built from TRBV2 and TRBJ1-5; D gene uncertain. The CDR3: CASSEESSRGNQPQHF. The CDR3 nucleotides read TGTGCCAGCAGTGAAGAGAGCTCGAGGGGCAATCAGCCCCAGCATTTT.